This T cell receptor beta chain was identified during a study of T-cell reconstitution after alpha-beta-depleted transplantation in children. Construction of the TCRbeta library involved unique molecular identifiers. TCRdb used MiXCR to reprocess the PCR reads, holding one entry per CDR3 protein. The sample includes more than 85,000 distinct CDR3 sequences, around 6% of them seen just once. The CDR3 length is 15 residues. Between the trimmed V and J ends, which lost 7 bases and 5 bases, there was a span of 17 bases. Germline V CDR1 and CDR2: MGHDK, SYGVNS. This receptor was taken from a female patient aged 2-10 years who had a stem cell transplant for Fanconi anemia, so the T cells may come from the graft donor. The chain employs TRBV25-1 and TRBJ2-2; D possibly matches TRBD1 or TRBD2 (6 bases each). The sample in question was PBMCs, mostly from graft donor cells, obtained 60 days after TCRalphabeta/CD19-depleted stem cell transplant. The CDR3 loop reads CASTFGGRDTGELFF. As DNA, the CDR3 is TGTGCCAGCACCTTTGGGGGGCGTGATACCGGGGAGCTGTTTTTT.